This T cell receptor beta chain was documented in a study of cytomegalovirus exposure and HLA in healthy donors. The CDR3 sequence is 12 residues long. Looked up from germline, CDR1 is SNHLY and CDR2 is FYNNEI. Trimming shortened V by 6 bases and J by 8 bases, and 10 bases separated the two germline ends. Using immunoSEQ multiplex PCR, the repertoire was profiled, and TCRdb retains in-frame clones only, with some absent. The sample yields roughly 270,000 clones, roughly 90% seen once. The source material was PBMCs. This clonotype was sampled from a woman under 30 in good health and CMV-seronegative. V is TRBV2 and J is TRBJ1-4; D is ambiguous. CDR3 DNA: TGTGCCAGCAGGGCAGGAAGGGAAAAACTGTTTTTT. Translation gives CASRAGREKLFF.